The T cell receptor beta chain under discussion was sequenced for a study of early T cells in non-severe SARS-CoV-2 infection. At the level of the study: The input, bulk RNA from unsorted whole blood, was sequenced, and chains were unpaired.

Individual cDNA molecules received unique molecular identifiers during library preparation. TCRdb ran MiXCR on the 5' RACE reads and lists one entry per CDR3 protein. The sample has fewer than 50,000 distinct CDR3 sequences, roughly 7.3% seen once. V trimming: 3 bases; J trimming: 13 bases; junction bases outside the gene matches: 6. Germline V CDR1 and CDR2: MDHEN, SYDVKM. The CDR3 runs to 14 residues. This clonotype was counted many times. Input material: whole blood. The V call is TRBV28, the J call TRBJ2-1, with 13 positions matching TRBD2. The TCR originated in an adult who was a healthcare worker with PCR-confirmed SARS-CoV-2 infection or an uninfected control (not recorded which). The CDR3 spells CASSLGLAGSTQFF. CDR3 DNA: TGTGCCAGCAGTTTGGGACTAGCGGGGTCCACTCAGTTCTTC.